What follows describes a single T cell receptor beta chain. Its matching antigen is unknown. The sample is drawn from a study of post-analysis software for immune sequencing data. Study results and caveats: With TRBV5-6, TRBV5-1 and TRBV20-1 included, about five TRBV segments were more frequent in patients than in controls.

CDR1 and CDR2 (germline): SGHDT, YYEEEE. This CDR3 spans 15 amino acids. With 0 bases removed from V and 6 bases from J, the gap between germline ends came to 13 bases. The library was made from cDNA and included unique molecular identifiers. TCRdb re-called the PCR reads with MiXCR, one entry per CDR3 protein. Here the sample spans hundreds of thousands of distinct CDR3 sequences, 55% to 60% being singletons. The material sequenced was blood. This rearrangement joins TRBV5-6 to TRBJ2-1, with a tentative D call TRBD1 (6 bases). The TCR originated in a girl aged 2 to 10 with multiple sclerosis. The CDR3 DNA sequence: TGTGCCAGCAGCTTGGAGATGGGACAAGTCAATGAGCAGTTCTTC. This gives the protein CASSLEMGQVNEQFF.